A single sample is the source of the 16 T cell receptor beta chains below, sequenced in a study of CD8+ T cells in alopecia areata. Treatment of the sample: oral pan-JAK inhibitor, 5-10 mg twice daily. Extracted RNA was reverse transcribed, and the resulting cDNA served as sequencing template. Profiled with immunoSEQ multiplex PCR; TCRdb holds only in-frame clones, not every one. The data contain 150,000 to 200,000 clones, roughly 60% of them singletons. This sample comprised CD4+ T cells sorted from blood, obtained at week 24, from a patient treated with tofacitinib. The source of these receptors is a human donor with alopecia areata.

This clone was seen a handful of times. CDR3 loop: CASSPRGPGANVLTF. In DNA, the CDR3 is TGTGCCAGCTCACCAAGGGGGCCCGGGGCCAACGTCCTGACTTTC. V is TRBV18 and J is TRBJ2-6; 7 bases fit TRBD1. The CDR3 is made up of 15 amino acids. V shed 2 bases and J 4 bases; nucleotides not matched to a gene: 2. CDR1 is KGHSH and CDR2 is LQKENI in the germline V gene.

This sequence joins TRBV25-1 and TRBJ2-3; either TRBD1 or TRBD2 may fit D (5 bases each). CDR1 MGHDK and CDR2 SYGVNS come from the germline V gene. There are 13 residues in the CDR3. Trimming stripped 2 bases from V and 8 bases from J, with 11 bases between. The CDR3 sequence is CASSETGQITQYF. In nucleotides, the CDR3 is TGTGCCAGCAGTGAAACGGGGCAGATTACGCAGTATTTT.

The chain carries TRBV29-1 and TRBJ2-1; 7 nucleotides agree with TRBD1. CDR3 size: 11 residues. Germline V gene lookup returns CDR1 SQVTM and CDR2 ANQGSEA. Unmatched junction bases numbered 2, after V lost 4 bases and J lost 8 bases. CDR3 sequence: CSVGQGYEQFF. CDR3 coding DNA: TGCAGCGTTGGACAGGGCTATGAGCAGTTCTTC.

V and J are TRBV30 and TRBJ1-1; no definite D call. This CDR3 has 12 amino acids. Trimming took 7 bases from V and 6 from J, leaving 15 bases between them. Germline loops: CDR1 GTSNPN, CDR2 SVGIG (reference sequence). CDR3 amino acids: CASRETGPEAFF. CDR3 sequence (DNA): TGTGCCTCGAGGGAGACGGGCCCTGAAGCTTTCTTT.

The V gene is TRBV7-9, the J gene TRBJ1-2, with 8 bases matching TRBD1. This CDR3 has 16 residues. Trimming cost V 1 base and J 4 bases; bases outside gene matches: 8. Germline CDR1 and CDR2: SEHNR and FQNEAQ (reference sequence). The DNA for the CDR3 is TGTGCCAGCAGCTTAGGAGGTCAGGGGGCCGTCTATGGCTACACCTTC. It translates to CASSLGGQGAVYGYTF.

The chain combines TRBV29-1 with TRBJ2-1, with a weak D call TRBD1 (6 bases). Trimming stripped 4 bases from V and 6 bases from J, with 13 bases between. Germline assignment: CDR1 SQVTM and CDR2 ANQGSEA. CDR3 length: 13 amino acids. The chain's CDR3 is CSVVNRESNEQFF. The DNA of the CDR3 is TGCAGCGTTGTGAACAGGGAGTCCAATGAGCAGTTCTTC.

The chain has TRBV5-1 and TRBJ2-5; D ambiguous. The CDR3 is 12 amino acids. Germline CDR1 is SGHRS and CDR2 is YFSETQ. The V end lost 0 bases, the J end lost 4 bases, and 4 bases lay between the germline ends. Here the CDR3 DNA reads TGCGCCAGCAGCTTGGGGGCAGAGACCCAGTACTTC. This encodes CASSLGAETQYF.

Here the CDR3 DNA reads TGCAGTGTCGGGGGTCCATCTGAAGCTTTCTTT. This sequence encodes CSVGGPSEAFF. V is TRBV20-1 and J is TRBJ1-1, with D possibly matching TRBD1 (5 bases). Trimming pared 7 bases from V and 6 bases from J, leaving 12 bases between. This CDR3 is 11 amino acids long. Germline V gene sequence: CDR1 DFQATT, CDR2 SNEGSKA (reference sequence).

This clone was observed a few times. The chain recombines TRBV7-2 with TRBJ2-2; D is unclear. The V end lost 5 bases, the J end lost 1 base, and 14 bases lay between the germline ends. The length of the CDR3 is 16 residues. From germline, CDR1 is SGHTA and CDR2 FQGNSA. The CDR3 spells CASSPTRVRNTGELFF. CDR3 in DNA: TGTGCCAGCAGCCCCACCCGGGTGAGGAACACCGGGGAGCTGTTTTTT.

The chain carries TRBV18 and TRBJ1-1; perhaps TRBD1 as D (5 bases). The germline V gene has CDR1 KGHSH and CDR2 LQKENI. This CDR3 contains 14 residues. The V end lost 2 bases, the J end lost 1 base, and 8 bases lay between the germline ends. The CDR3 spells CASSPVGANTEAFF. CDR3 nucleotide sequence: TGTGCCAGCTCACCAGTTGGGGCGAACACTGAAGCTTTCTTT.

The chain couples TRBV23-1 to TRBJ1-5, with a possible D match to TRBD1 (5 bases). TRBV23-1 is classed as an ORF, of uncertain function. V was shortened by 6 bases and J by 5 bases, with 26 bases between the two germline ends. This CDR3 comprises 18 residues. DNA of the CDR3: TGCGCCAGCAGCAAACTGAATGCACCGGGGGGAGAGTATCAGCCCCAGCATTTT. This sequence encodes CASSKLNAPGGEYQPQHF.

The CDR3 sequence: CASSLRNSLGQGGYTF. In DNA form, the CDR3 reads TGTGCCAGCAGCTTGAGAAACAGCCTCGGACAAGGCGGCTACACCTTC. The genes are TRBV7-8 and TRBJ1-2, with D possibly matching TRBD1 (5 bases). Trimming cost V 3 bases and J 8 bases, with 22 bases left between them. Germline V CDR1 and CDR2: SGHVS, FQNEAQ. The CDR3 totals 16 residues.

The V gene is TRBV27, the J gene TRBJ2-2; no reliable D call. V lost 1 base, J lost 8 bases, and 5 bases lay in between. This CDR3 spans 12 amino acids. Germline V gene lookup returns CDR1 MNHEY and CDR2 SMNVEV (reference sequence). The CDR3 sequence: CASSLWGGELFF. The DNA for the CDR3 is TGTGCCAGCAGTTTATGGGGTGGGGAGCTGTTTTTT.

V is TRBV11-2 and J is TRBJ2-5; 8 bases match TRBD2. Germline CDR1 and CDR2: SGHAT and FQNNGV. The V segment lost 1 base and the J segment 2 bases; nucleotides outside the gene matches: 3. This CDR3 has 15 amino acids. This CDR3 reads CASSLGLAGQETQYF. In DNA, the CDR3 is TGTGCCAGCAGCTTAGGGCTAGCGGGTCAAGAGACCCAGTACTTC.

V usage is TRBV19 and J usage is TRBJ1-2; 8 bases map to TRBD1. The ends lost 5 bases at V and 6 bases at J; junction bases unmatched: 5. CDR3 size: 13 residues. Germline V gene data show CDR1 as LNHDA and CDR2 as SQIVND (reference sequence). The CDR3 region is CASSWSDRDGYTF. The CDR3 DNA sequence: TGTGCCAGTAGTTGGTCGGACAGGGATGGCTACACCTTC.

This chain uses TRBV7-2 with TRBJ2-3; no clear D. Germline V lookup: CDR1 SGHTA, CDR2 FQGNSA. This CDR3 has 14 residues. Trimming removed 3 bases from V and 1 base from J, with 8 bases in between. The CDR3 sequence: CASSFIQRTDTQYF. The CDR3 DNA sequence: TGTGCCAGCAGCTTTATACAGCGCACAGATACGCAGTATTTT.